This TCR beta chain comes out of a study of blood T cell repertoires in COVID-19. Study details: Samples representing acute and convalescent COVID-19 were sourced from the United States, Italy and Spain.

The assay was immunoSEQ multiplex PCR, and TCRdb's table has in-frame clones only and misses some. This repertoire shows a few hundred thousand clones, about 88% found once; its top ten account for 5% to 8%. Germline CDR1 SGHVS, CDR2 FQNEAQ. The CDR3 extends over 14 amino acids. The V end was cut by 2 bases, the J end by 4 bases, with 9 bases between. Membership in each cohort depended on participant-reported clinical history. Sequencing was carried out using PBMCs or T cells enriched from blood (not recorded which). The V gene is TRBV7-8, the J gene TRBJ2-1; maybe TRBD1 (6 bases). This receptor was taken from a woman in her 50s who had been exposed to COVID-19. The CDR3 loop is CASSLRDKYNEQFF. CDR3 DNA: TGTGCCAGCAGCTTACGGGACAAGTACAATGAGCAGTTCTTC.